The 19 T cell receptor beta chains in this list originate from one sample, sequenced in a study of cytomegalovirus exposure and HLA in healthy donors. PCR was performed using 60 Vbeta and 13 Jbeta primers. The assay was immunoSEQ multiplex PCR, and TCRdb's table has in-frame clones only and misses some. The profile shows more than 140,000 clones, about 77% of them singletons. What was sequenced was PBMCs. Receptors were obtained from a female donor in good health and CMV-seronegative.

The chain employs TRBV28 and TRBJ1-2; D gene uncertain. The CDR3 runs to 11 residues. V was pared by 3 bases and J by 4 bases, with 3 bases between. Germline loops: CDR1 MDHEN, CDR2 SYDVKM. In DNA form, the CDR3 reads TGTGCCAGCAGTTTCCTCTATGGCTACACCTTC. Protein: CASSFLYGYTF.

The chain recombines TRBV5-1 with TRBJ1-1, with D tentatively TRBD1 (5 bases). The CDR3 sequence is 13 residues long. Trimming took off 0 bases at V and 3 bases at J, with 6 bases between the two ends. Germline lookup yields CDR1 SGHRS and CDR2 YFSETQ. The CDR3 nucleotides are TGCGCCAGCAGCTTGGGGGGCGACACTGAAGCTTTCTTT. This gives the protein CASSLGGDTEAFF.

The chain links TRBV11-2 to TRBJ2-1, with D possibly matching TRBD2 (6 bases). Deletions cut 1 base from V and 11 bases from J, with 18 bases between. Germline-derived CDR1 and CDR2 are SGHAT and FQNNGV. The CDR3 consists of 15 residues. CDR3 protein: CASSLAGAQESKQFF. In DNA form, the CDR3 reads TGTGCCAGCAGCTTAGCGGGAGCCCAAGAAAGTAAGCAGTTCTTC.

The J gene is TRBJ1-2, the V gene TRBV5-1; D is unclear. With 2 bases removed from V and 4 bases from J, the gap between germline ends came to 9 bases. Per the germline V gene, CDR1 is SGHRS and CDR2 is YFSETQ. The CDR3 runs to 13 residues. The CDR3 loop reads CASSFTETYGYTF. The CDR3 DNA reads as TGCGCCAGCAGCTTCACAGAGACCTATGGCTACACCTTC.

V gene TRBV7-9 combines with J gene TRBJ1-4; the match to TRBD1 covers 7 bases. The CDR3 is made up of 18 amino acids. The V and J ends lost 2 bases and 3 bases, in that order; junction bases with no gene match: 12. Germline CDR1 reads SEHNR; CDR2 reads FQNEAQ (reference sequence). The chain's CDR3 is CASSLRSTGNNANEKLFF. The CDR3 DNA follows: TGTGCCAGCAGCTTAAGGTCGACAGGGAACAATGCTAATGAAAAACTGTTTTTT.

The chain uses TRBV6-5 and TRBJ2-7, with 7 positions matching TRBD1. The length of the CDR3 is 15 residues. The junction had 11 bases not matched to a gene; V was cut back by 5 bases and J by 4 bases. The germline CDR1 and CDR2 sequences are MNHEY and SVGAGI. The CDR3 reads CASSARTGRGYEQYF. The CDR3 DNA reads TGTGCCAGCAGTGCCCGGACAGGCCGCGGTTACGAGCAGTACTTC.

The V call is TRBV5-1, the J call TRBJ2-3; possibly TRBD2 for D (5 bases). This CDR3 has 13 residues. V was shortened by 4 bases and J by 5 bases, with 11 bases between the two germline ends. CDR1 and CDR2 (germline): SGHRS, YFSETQ. The CDR3: CASSDYSGDTQYF. DNA of the CDR3: TGCGCCAGCAGCGACTACAGTGGAGATACGCAGTATTTT.

The rearrangement links TRBV13 to TRBJ1-4; D uncertain. This CDR3 region has 15 residues. The V and J ends lost 4 bases and 6 bases respectively, with 15 bases between them. Germline V gives CDR1 PRHDT, CDR2 FYEKMQ (reference sequence). CDR3 in DNA: TGTGCCAGCAGCTCCAGACAACCTCTTGATGAAAAACTGTTTTTT. This codes for CASSSRQPLDEKLFF.

The chain recombines TRBV27 with TRBJ2-1, with 8 bases lining up with TRBD1. CDR3 length: 12 residues. The germline V gene encodes CDR1 MNHEY and CDR2 SMNVEV (reference sequence). The trim removed 6 bases at V and 7 bases at J, leaving 2 bases unmatched. CDR3 DNA: TGTGCCAGCAGAACAGGGGGTAATGAGCAGTTCTTC. As protein: CASRTGGNEQFF.

The J gene is TRBJ2-5, the V gene TRBV7-8, with D possibly TRBD1 on 5 matching bases. The CDR3 consists of 15 residues. Trimming took off 1 base at V and 5 bases at J, with 14 bases between the two ends. The germline V gene has CDR1 SGHVS and CDR2 FQNEAQ. As DNA, the CDR3 is TGTGCCAGCAGCTTAGAGGGCAGGGTAAGGGAGACCCAGTACTTC. Translating gives CASSLEGRVRETQYF.

The chain couples TRBV5-1 to TRBJ1-5; D gene ambiguous. The CDR3 loop spans 15 amino acids. The germline V and J ends were trimmed by 7 bases and 0 bases, with 14 bases remaining between them. Germline V gene data show CDR1 as SGHRS and CDR2 as YFSETQ. CDR3 in amino acids: CASRRGDSSNQPQHF. The CDR3 bases are TGCGCCAGCCGCCGGGGAGATTCTAGCAATCAGCCCCAGCATTTT. Supplemented by reference TRBV5-1 and TRBJ1-5, the full variable domain reads KAGVTQTPRYLIKTRGQQVTLSCSPISGHRSVSWYQQTPGQGLQFLFEYFSETQRNKGNFPGRFSGRQFSNSRSEMNVSTLELGDSALYLCASRRGDSSNQPQHFGDGTRLSIL.

This chain uses TRBV13 with TRBJ2-5, with TRBD1 as a possible D gene (5 bases). The CDR3 runs to 11 residues. Germline CDR1 is PRHDT and CDR2 is FYEKMQ (reference sequence). V was clipped by 5 bases and J by 5 bases, with 6 bases between them. The CDR3 protein is CASSRGETQYF. DNA of the CDR3: TGTGCCAGCAGCAGGGGTGAGACCCAGTACTTC.

The J gene is TRBJ2-1, the V gene TRBV7-3; 9 bases map to TRBD2. In germline, CDR1 is SGHTA, CDR2 FQGTGA. There are 15 residues in the CDR3. Trimming cost V 4 bases and J 9 bases; bases outside gene matches: 10. The chain's CDR3 is CASSSRPGLAREQFF. CDR3 in DNA: TGTGCCAGCAGCTCCCGCCCGGGACTAGCCCGTGAGCAGTTCTTC.

The chain links TRBV10-1 to TRBJ2-1, with D possibly being TRBD1 (5 bases). The V gene's germline CDR1 is WNHNN and CDR2 SYGVQD (reference sequence). Trimming removed 0 bases from V and 4 bases from J, with 13 bases in between. This CDR3 region has 16 residues. CDR3 residues: CASSESGLVSYNEQFF. The DNA of the CDR3 is TGCGCCAGCAGTGAGTCGGGGCTGGTCTCTTACAATGAGCAGTTCTTC.

The CDR3 DNA sequence: TGTGCCTCCCCGGGCGGGGGAGGTAACACTGAAGCTTTCTTT. Translated, it gives CASPGGGGNTEAFF. This chain connects TRBV30 to TRBJ1-1; D is perhaps TRBD1 (5 bases). Trimming left V 7 bases short and J 2 bases short, with 17 bases between. This CDR3 is built from 14 residues. CDR1 is GTSNPN and CDR2 is SVGIG in the germline V gene (reference sequence).

The V and J genes are TRBV30 and TRBJ1-5, with 7 bases fitting TRBD1. The CDR3 extends over 13 amino acids. V was clipped by 3 bases and J by 6 bases; unmatched bases: 5. Germline loops: CDR1 GTSNPN, CDR2 SVGIG (reference sequence). CDR3 protein: CAWSGDRAQPQHF. The CDR3 DNA reads TGTGCCTGGAGCGGAGACAGGGCTCAGCCCCAGCATTTT.

This clone was seen a few times. The chain has TRBV9 and TRBJ2-3; 10 positions agree with TRBD2. The CDR3 spans 12 residues. The germline V gene encodes CDR1 SGDLS and CDR2 YYNGEE. V lost 2 bases and J lost 14; bases outside the gene matches: 5. The DNA for the CDR3 is TGTGCCAGCAGCGTGAGCGGGGGGGCAACGTATTTT. Translating it yields CASSVSGGATYF. The full variable domain, its missing parts supplied by reference TRBV9 and TRBJ2-3, is DSGVTQTPKHLITATGQRVTLRCSPRSGDLSVYWYQQSLDQGLQFLIQYYNGEERAKGNILERFSAQQFPDLHSELNLSSLELGDSALYFCASSVSGGATYFGPGTRLTVL.

The chain uses TRBV19 and TRBJ1-4, with 8 positions matching TRBD1. The CDR3 has 15 amino acids. Germline lookup yields CDR1 LNHDA and CDR2 SQIVND (reference sequence). Trimming took 5 bases from V and 13 from J; bases not matched to a gene: 15. The CDR3 sequence: CASSSPPPGQAVLFF. CDR3 bases: TGTGCCAGTAGTTCGCCCCCCCCGGGACAGGCGGTACTGTTTTTT.

This sequence joins TRBV9 and TRBJ1-2; 9 nucleotides align to TRBD1. Germline CDR1 is SGDLS and CDR2 is YYNGEE. The CDR3 is 16 amino acids. V gave up 4 bases and J gave up 2 bases; unmatched junction bases: 9. CDR3 region: CASSPNLGQGNYGYTF. CDR3 DNA: TGTGCCAGCAGCCCCAACTTGGGACAGGGCAACTATGGCTACACCTTC.